The clone carrying this T cell receptor (beta chain) was observed a handful of times. What it binds is unknown. V lost 2 bases to trimming and J lost 4 bases, with 12 bases between them. The CDR3 runs 14 residues. Per the germline V gene, CDR1 is SGHRS and CDR2 is YFSETQ. The data were taken from a study of T-cell memory formation after mild COVID-19. Study-wide results and limits: Clones that contracted from day 15 to 85 were balanced CD4/CD8, while later expanders leaned CD4+.

TCRdb reprocessed the 5' RACE reads with MiXCR, giving one entry per CDR3 protein. In the table there are about 310,000 distinct CDR3 sequences, 19% of which are singletons. The sequence was collected from a man in his late teens or twenties who had mild COVID-19 (a few samples of this study predate the infection). Cell type and time point are not known. The chain carries TRBV5-1 and TRBJ1-1; D is perhaps TRBD1 (5 bases). Sample: PBMCs or a T cell subset sorted from them (not recorded which). CDR3 nucleotide sequence: TGCGCCAGCAGCTTTTTTGGGGACGGCACTGAAGCTTTCTTT. This translates into CASSFFGDGTEAFF.